This T cell receptor beta chain was found in a study of CD8+CD57+ T cells in acquired aplastic anemia. About the study: Sorted CD4+ and CD8+ cells yielded 3 to 3.5 ug of DNA on average.

Study-wide results and limits: Under 35 was the count of CD8+ CDR3 sequences that patients shared with controls.

All patients picked for sequencing had shown, by flow cytometry, an expansion of CD8+CD57+ cells. Genomic DNA provided the template from which TCR beta VDJ and CDR3 profiles were obtained. TCRdb passed the reads through MiXCR, listing each CDR3 protein once. The sample records approximately 130,000 distinct CDR3 sequences, over 30% being singletons. Germline values: CDR1 LGHNA, CDR2 YNFKEQ. Trimming left V 2 bases short and J 4 bases short, with 12 bases between. This CDR3 is built from 14 residues. As regards this clonotype: Its antigen is as yet unknown.

This clonotype originated in a human donor with aplastic anemia. Sequencing was done on a sample of sorted CD4+, CD8+, or CD8+CD57+ T cells (not recorded which) from PBMCs. The chain links TRBV4-2 to TRBJ2-7; D gene unclear. In nucleotides, the CDR3 is TGTGCCAGCAGCCAACAATCAGAGGCTTACGAGCAGTACTTC. Encoded protein: CASSQQSEAYEQYF.